These 25 T cell receptor beta chains originate from one sample sequenced in a study of T cells in localized non-small cell lung cancer. Sequencing was performed with immunoSEQ multiplex PCR; in TCRdb, only in-frame clones are kept and a portion is missing. Of approximately 32,000 clones in the sample, almost 85% are singletons; the top ten hold 17%. The source was peripheral blood, collected before any cancer treatment. The receptors stem from an older male donor with stage III squamous cell lung carcinoma.

The chain has TRBV2 and TRBJ1-2; 8 bases agree with TRBD1. Trimming cost V 4 bases and J 7 bases; bases outside gene matches: 17. The V gene's germline CDR1 is SNHLY and CDR2 FYNNEI. The CDR3 consists of 17 residues. The CDR3 loop reads CASSAGTGTRRVTGYTF. The CDR3, as DNA: TGTGCCAGCAGTGCCGGGACAGGCACCAGACGGGTTACTGGCTACACCTTC.

The J gene is TRBJ1-2, the V gene TRBV7-2; maybe TRBD1 (5 bases). Germline loops: CDR1 SGHTA, CDR2 FQGNSA. V was pared by 3 bases and J by 7 bases, with 21 bases between. CDR3 length equals 16 residues. The CDR3 nucleotides read TGTGCCAGCAGCTTGGTCAGGGAAGTGTGGGATGGTGGCTACACCTTC. Its protein is CASSLVREVWDGGYTF.

This chain joins TRBV5-4 and TRBJ1-2, with TRBD1 as a possible D gene (5 bases). Germline V gives CDR1 SGHNT, CDR2 YYREEE (reference sequence). The V gene lost 0 bases and the J gene lost 6 bases, with 9 bases spanning the gap. The CDR3 runs to 13 residues. CDR3 protein: CASSLAGSDGYTF. The CDR3 coding sequence is TGTGCCAGCAGCTTGGCAGGGAGCGATGGCTACACCTTC. Filled out from reference TRBV5-4 and TRBJ1-2, the complete variable domain reads ETGVTQSPTHLIKTRGQQVTLRCSSQSGHNTVSWYQQALGQGPQFIFQYYREEENGRGNFPPRFSGLQFPNYSSELNVNALELDDSALYLCASSLAGSDGYTFGSGTRLTVV.

This chain uses TRBV19 with TRBJ2-3; 9 nucleotides align to TRBD2. CDR3 length: 15 amino acids. V dropped 6 bases and J dropped 0; count of bases not matched to a gene: 4. Germline V gene data show CDR1 as LNHDA and CDR2 as SQIVND (reference sequence). CDR3 coding DNA: TGTGCCAGTAGGCGACTAGCGGATAGCACAGATACGCAGTATTTT. Protein sequence: CASRRLADSTDTQYF.

This chain links TRBV27 with TRBJ2-2; no reliable D call. The CDR3 sequence is 13 residues long. V shed 3 bases and J shed 5 bases, with 7 bases lying between them. Germline V gene data show CDR1 as MNHEY and CDR2 as SMNVEV (reference sequence). DNA of the CDR3: TGTGCCAGCAGTTTCTGGGGAACCGGGGAGCTGTTTTTT. Translated, it gives CASSFWGTGELFF.

The CDR3 DNA reads TGTGCCAGCATGGCGGGGGGACCTACGGGGAATGAGCAGTTCTTC. Residues: CASMAGGPTGNEQFF. The chain has TRBV6-1 and TRBJ2-1, with 8 bases lining up with TRBD2. Germline assignment: CDR1 MNHNS and CDR2 SASEGT. The V and J ends lost 7 bases and 7 bases, in that order; junction bases with no gene match: 12. The CDR3 is 15 residues long.

This chain links TRBV30 with TRBJ2-5; tentative D call: TRBD2 (6 bases). CDR1 GTSNPN and CDR2 SVGIG come from the germline V gene (reference sequence). The CDR3 sequence is 14 residues long. Trimming stripped 5 bases from V and 4 bases from J, with 17 bases between. DNA of the CDR3: TGTGCCTGGTCCTCCTCCGGGGGTAGAGAGACCCAGTACTTC. It translates to CAWSSSGGRETQYF.

This clone appeared once. Here the CDR3 reads CASSYYNSPLHF. As DNA, the CDR3 is TGTGCCAGCAGTTACTATAATTCACCCCTCCACTTT. The chain is built from TRBV6-5 and TRBJ1-6; D is ambiguous. The CDR3 totals 12 residues. Trimming shortened V by 1 base and J by 5 bases, and 0 bases separated the two germline ends. The V gene's germline CDR1 is MNHEY and CDR2 SVGAGI.

A single count supports this clone. This chain connects TRBV19 to TRBJ1-5; 7 bases agree with TRBD1. The CDR3 extends over 14 amino acids. V lost 8 bases, J lost 2 bases, and 6 bases stayed unmatched. CDR1 and CDR2 from the germline V gene are LNHDA and SQIVND (reference sequence). The CDR3 sequence is CASDNGQGNQPQHF. The CDR3 DNA is TGTGCCAGTGACAACGGACAGGGCAATCAGCCCCAGCATTTT. Complete variable domain (other parts from reference TRBV19 and TRBJ1-5): DGGITQSPKYLFRKEGQNVTLSCEQNLNHDAMYWYRQDPGQGLRLIYYSQIVNDFQKGDIAEGYSVSREKKESFPLTVTSAQKNPTAFYLCASDNGQGNQPQHFGDGTRLSIL.

The chain links TRBV7-2 to TRBJ1-2, with D hard to call. The CDR3 contains 13 residues. Germline CDR1 SGHTA, CDR2 FQGNSA. Trimming cost V 1 base and J 2 bases, with 5 bases left between them. The CDR3 region has the DNA TGTGCCAGCAGCTTAGGGGGAAACTATGGCTACACCTTC. The encoded protein is CASSLGGNYGYTF.

The genes are TRBV11-2 and TRBJ2-1, with D unclear. Germline CDR1 SGHAT, CDR2 FQNNGV. CDR3 length equals 13 residues. Trimming removed 5 bases at V and 3 bases at J, with 8 bases between. The CDR3 DNA is TGTGCCAGCAGCCCTGTTATCTACAATGAGCAGTTCTTC. Protein sequence: CASSPVIYNEQFF.

This chain joins TRBV5-1 and TRBJ1-6; TRBD1 aligns across 7 bases. There are 16 residues in the CDR3. V lost 6 bases, J lost 8 bases, and 14 bases stayed unmatched. The germline V gene encodes CDR1 SGHRS and CDR2 YFSETQ. The CDR3 bases are TGCGCCAGCACGGCAGGGGGTTCCCCTGGATATTCACCCCTCCACTTT. Amino acids: CASTAGGSPGYSPLHF.

This chain links TRBV19 with TRBJ2-1; 9 bases fit TRBD1. There are 15 residues in the CDR3. The V and J ends lost 5 bases and 7 bases, in that order; junction bases with no gene match: 9. Germline V gene data show CDR1 as LNHDA and CDR2 as SQIVND (reference sequence). The CDR3 DNA is TGTGCCAGTAGTTCCTTACAGGGGGCGCGGAATGAGCAGTTCTTC. Protein sequence: CASSSLQGARNEQFF. Drawing the rest from reference TRBV19 and TRBJ2-1, the complete variable domain is DGGITQSPKYLFRKEGQNVTLSCEQNLNHDAMYWYRQDPGQGLRLIYYSQIVNDFQKGDIAEGYSVSREKKESFPLTVTSAQKNPTAFYLCASSSLQGARNEQFFGPGTRLTVL.

This clone appeared a few times. The CDR3 sequence: CASSLAGNHQETQYF. In DNA form, the CDR3 reads TGCGCCAGCAGCTTGGCGGGGAACCACCAAGAGACCCAGTACTTC. The V gene is TRBV5-1, the J gene TRBJ2-5; maybe TRBD2 (5 bases). Per the germline V gene, CDR1 is SGHRS and CDR2 is YFSETQ. Deletions cut 0 bases from V and 0 bases from J, with 9 bases between. The CDR3 covers 15 residues.

The chain links TRBV20-1 to TRBJ2-7, with D possibly matching TRBD2 (5 bases). Deletions cut 2 bases from V and 6 bases from J, with 8 bases between. CDR3 length: 11 amino acids. CDR1 and CDR2 from the germline V gene are DFQATT and SNEGSKA (reference sequence). CDR3 in amino acids: CSARPGVEQYF. In nucleotides, the CDR3 is TGCAGTGCTAGACCCGGGGTCGAGCAGTACTTC.

The chain carries TRBV5-5 and TRBJ1-4; unclear D gene. Looked up from germline, CDR1 is SGHKS and CDR2 is YYEKEE (reference sequence). The CDR3 runs 13 residues. V gave up 2 bases and J gave up 8 bases, with 10 bases separating them. The DNA for the CDR3 is TGTGCCAGCAGCTTATCCAGCCAGGAAAAACTGTTTTTT. It yields the protein CASSLSSQEKLFF.

This chain joins TRBV10-2 and TRBJ1-5; D is undetermined. Germline V gives CDR1 WSHSY, CDR2 SAAADI. The ends were cut back, 4 bases at V and 6 bases at J, with 13 bases in the middle. The CDR3 is 14 residues long. CDR3 sequence: CASSGSMGSQPQHF. In DNA form, the CDR3 reads TGCGCCAGCAGTGGATCGATGGGGTCTCAGCCCCAGCATTTT.

V is TRBV7-6 and J is TRBJ1-6, with 9 bases that match TRBD1. V lost 4 bases to trimming and J lost 10 bases; unmatched junction nucleotides: 8. The germline V gene encodes CDR1 SGHVS and CDR2 FNYEAQ. The CDR3 consists of 15 residues. The CDR3 coding sequence is TGTGCCAGCAGCTCCAACACAGGGGGCGGCTCACCCCTCCACTTT. Amino acids: CASSSNTGGGSPLHF.

The chain couples TRBV2 to TRBJ1-2; 7 nucleotides line up with TRBD1. The CDR3 totals 15 residues. The germline V gene has CDR1 SNHLY and CDR2 FYNNEI. Unmatched junction bases numbered 6, after V lost 1 base and J lost 4 bases. The CDR3 DNA follows: TGTGCCAGCAGTGAAGGGGGGACAGCTCTCTATGGCTACACCTTC. This translates into CASSEGGTALYGYTF.

The chain employs TRBV29-1 and TRBJ1-2; no clear D gene. CDR3 length: 11 amino acids. Deletions cut 1 base from V and 4 bases from J, with 4 bases between. The germline gives CDR1 SQVTM, CDR2 ANQGSEA. The CDR3: CSVEASYGYTF. In DNA, the CDR3 is TGCAGCGTTGAAGCTTCCTATGGCTACACCTTC.

The J gene is TRBJ2-1, the V gene TRBV5-1; 9 bases are shared with TRBD1. The CDR3 runs to 15 residues. Trimming at V came to 4 bases and at J to 1 base, leaving 3 bases not matched to a gene. Germline-derived CDR1 and CDR2 are SGHRS and YFSETQ. In DNA, the CDR3 is TGCGCCAGCAGCAGTGGACAGGGGTCCTACAATGAGCAGTTCTTC. It is translated as CASSSGQGSYNEQFF.

J is TRBJ1-1 and V is TRBV11-2, with unresolved D. This CDR3 region has 14 residues. In germline, CDR1 is SGHAT, CDR2 FQNNGV. V was cut by 6 bases and J by 0 bases, with 11 bases left in between. The CDR3, as DNA: TGTGCCAGCAGAGGTAGCGGTATGAACACTGAAGCTTTCTTT. Translated, it gives CASRGSGMNTEAFF.

The V and J genes are TRBV29-1 and TRBJ2-2; the match to TRBD1 covers 7 bases. V lost 7 bases, J lost 4 bases, and 6 bases stayed unmatched. The germline V gene has CDR1 SQVTM and CDR2 ANQGSEA. This CDR3 has 13 residues. CDR3 in DNA: TGCAGCGCCGACAGGGTAGGCACCGGGGAGCTGTTTTTT. As protein: CSADRVGTGELFF.

This rearrangement joins TRBV10-3 to TRBJ1-1; D is possibly TRBD1 (5 bases). This CDR3 is 11 amino acids long. CDR1 and CDR2 from the germline V gene are ENHRY and SYGVKD. V gave up 4 bases and J gave up 11 bases, with 11 bases separating them. CDR3 protein: CAISGGLVAFF. The DNA of the CDR3 is TGTGCCATCAGTGGGGGACTTGTGGCTTTCTTT.

V and J are TRBV25-1 and TRBJ2-1; TRBD2 agrees at 16 bases. CDR3 size: 15 residues. Unmatched junction bases numbered 4, after V lost 7 bases and J lost 7 bases. Germline V gene sequence: CDR1 MGHDK, CDR2 SYGVNS. The CDR3 bases are TGTGCCAGCACGCCGGGACTAGCGGGGGGGAATGAGCAGTTCTTC. Residues: CASTPGLAGGNEQFF.